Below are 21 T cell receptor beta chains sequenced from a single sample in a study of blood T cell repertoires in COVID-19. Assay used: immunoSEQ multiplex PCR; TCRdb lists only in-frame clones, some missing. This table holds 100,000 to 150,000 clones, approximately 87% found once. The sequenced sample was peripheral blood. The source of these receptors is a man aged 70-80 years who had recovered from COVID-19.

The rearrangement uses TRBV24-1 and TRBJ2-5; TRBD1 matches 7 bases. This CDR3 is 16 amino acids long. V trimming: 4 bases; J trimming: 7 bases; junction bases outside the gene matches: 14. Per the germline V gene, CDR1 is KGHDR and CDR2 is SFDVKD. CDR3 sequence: CATSDPRQGAGWTQYF. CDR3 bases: TGTGCCACCAGTGACCCTCGACAGGGAGCCGGGTGGACCCAGTACTTC.

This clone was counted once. The CDR3 loop is CASSFGWRHGGDYGYTF. The DNA of the CDR3 is TGTGCCAGCAGTTTTGGATGGAGACACGGGGGAGACTATGGCTACACCTTC. The V call is TRBV28, the J call TRBJ1-2; D is possibly TRBD1 (5 bases). Trimming removed 3 bases at V and 3 bases at J, with 20 bases between. CDR1 MDHEN and CDR2 SYDVKM come from the germline V gene. This CDR3 contains 17 residues.

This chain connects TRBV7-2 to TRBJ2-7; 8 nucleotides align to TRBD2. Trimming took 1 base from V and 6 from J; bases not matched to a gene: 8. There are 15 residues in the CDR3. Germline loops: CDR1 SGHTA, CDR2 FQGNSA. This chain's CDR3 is CASSLGVGGAAEQYF. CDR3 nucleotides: TGTGCCAGCAGCTTAGGGGTCGGGGGGGCCGCCGAGCAGTACTTC.

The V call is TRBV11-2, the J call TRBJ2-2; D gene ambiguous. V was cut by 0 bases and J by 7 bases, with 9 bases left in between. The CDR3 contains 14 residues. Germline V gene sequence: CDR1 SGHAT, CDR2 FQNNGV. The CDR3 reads CASSLDRFYGELFF. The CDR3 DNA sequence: TGTGCCAGCAGCTTAGATCGGTTTTACGGGGAGCTGTTTTTT.

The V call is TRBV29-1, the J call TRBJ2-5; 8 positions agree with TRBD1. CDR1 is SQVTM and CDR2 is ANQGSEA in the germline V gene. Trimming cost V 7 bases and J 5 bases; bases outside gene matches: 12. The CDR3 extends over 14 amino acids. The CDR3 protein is CSATGGPLGETQYF. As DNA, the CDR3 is TGCAGCGCTACAGGGGGGCCCCTGGGGGAGACCCAGTACTTC. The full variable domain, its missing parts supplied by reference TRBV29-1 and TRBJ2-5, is SAVISQKPSRDICQRGTSLTIQCQVDSQVTMMFWYRQQPGQSLTLIATANQGSEATYESGFVIDKFPISRPNLTFSTLTVSNMSPEDSSIYLCSATGGPLGETQYFGPGTRLLVL.

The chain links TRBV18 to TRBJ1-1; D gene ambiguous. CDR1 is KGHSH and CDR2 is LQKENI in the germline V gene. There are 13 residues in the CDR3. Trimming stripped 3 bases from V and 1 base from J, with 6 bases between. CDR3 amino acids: CASSPRENTEAFF. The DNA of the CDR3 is TGTGCCAGCTCACCGAGGGAGAACACTGAAGCTTTCTTT.

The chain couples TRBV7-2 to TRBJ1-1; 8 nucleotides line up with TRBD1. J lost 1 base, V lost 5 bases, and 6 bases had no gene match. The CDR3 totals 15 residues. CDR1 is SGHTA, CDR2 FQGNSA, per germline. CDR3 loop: CASSQRTGTNTEAFF. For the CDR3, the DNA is TGTGCCAGCAGCCAACGGACAGGGACGAACACTGAAGCTTTCTTT.

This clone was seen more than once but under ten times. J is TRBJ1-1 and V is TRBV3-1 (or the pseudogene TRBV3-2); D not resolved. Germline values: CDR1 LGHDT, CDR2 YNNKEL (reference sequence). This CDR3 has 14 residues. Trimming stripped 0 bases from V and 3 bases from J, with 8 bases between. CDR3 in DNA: TGTGCCAGCAGCCAAGAGGCCAGGCACACTGAAGCTTTCTTT. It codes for CASSQEARHTEAFF.

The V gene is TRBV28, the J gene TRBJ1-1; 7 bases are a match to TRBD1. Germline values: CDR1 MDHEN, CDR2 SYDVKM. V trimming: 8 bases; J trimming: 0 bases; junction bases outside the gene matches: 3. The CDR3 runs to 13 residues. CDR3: CASRGQLNTEAFF. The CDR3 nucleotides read TGTGCCAGCCGGGGACAGCTGAACACTGAAGCTTTCTTT.

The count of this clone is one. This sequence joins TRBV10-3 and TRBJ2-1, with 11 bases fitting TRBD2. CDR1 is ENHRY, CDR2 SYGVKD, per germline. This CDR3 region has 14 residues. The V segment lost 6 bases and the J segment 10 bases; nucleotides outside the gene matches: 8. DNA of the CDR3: TGTGCCATCAGAATTACTAGCGGGAGAAACGAGCAGTTCTTC. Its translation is CAIRITSGRNEQFF.

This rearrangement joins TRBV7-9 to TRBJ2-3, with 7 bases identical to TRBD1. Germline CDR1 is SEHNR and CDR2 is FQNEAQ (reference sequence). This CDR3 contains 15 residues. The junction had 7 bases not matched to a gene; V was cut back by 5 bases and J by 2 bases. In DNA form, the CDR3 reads TGTGCCAGCAGCGCTGGACAGGACCCCACAGATACGCAGTATTTT. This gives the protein CASSAGQDPTDTQYF.

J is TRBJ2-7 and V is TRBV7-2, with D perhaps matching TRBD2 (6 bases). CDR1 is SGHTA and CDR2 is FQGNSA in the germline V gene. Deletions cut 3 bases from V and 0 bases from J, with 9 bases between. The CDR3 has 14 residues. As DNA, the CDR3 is TGTGCCAGCAGCTTTGCGGGATTCTCCTACGAGCAGTACTTC. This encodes CASSFAGFSYEQYF.

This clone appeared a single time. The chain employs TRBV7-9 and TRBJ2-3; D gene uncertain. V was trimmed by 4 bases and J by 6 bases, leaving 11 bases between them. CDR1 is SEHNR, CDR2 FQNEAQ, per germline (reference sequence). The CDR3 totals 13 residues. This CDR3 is CASSSLSRDTQYF. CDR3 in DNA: TGTGCCAGCAGCTCCCTTTCTCGGGATACGCAGTATTTT. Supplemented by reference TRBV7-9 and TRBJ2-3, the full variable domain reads DTGVSQNPRHKITKRGQNVTFRCDPISEHNRLYWYRQTLGQGPEFLTYFQNEAQLEKSRLLSDRFSAERPKGSFSTLEIQRTEQGDSAMYLCASSSLSRDTQYFGPGTRLTVL.

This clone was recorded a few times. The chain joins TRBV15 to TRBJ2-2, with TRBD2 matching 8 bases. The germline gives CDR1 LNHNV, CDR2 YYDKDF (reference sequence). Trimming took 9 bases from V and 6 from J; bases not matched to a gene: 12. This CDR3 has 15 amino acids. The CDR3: CATKAWRGDPGELFF. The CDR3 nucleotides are TGTGCCACGAAGGCCTGGCGGGGGGATCCCGGGGAGCTGTTTTTT. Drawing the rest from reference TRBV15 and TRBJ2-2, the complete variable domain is DAMVIQNPRYQVTQFGKPVTLSCSQTLNHNVMYWYQQKSSQAPKLLFHYYDKDFNNEADTPDNFQSRRPNTSFCFLDIRSPGLGDTAMYLCATKAWRGDPGELFFGEGSRLTVL.

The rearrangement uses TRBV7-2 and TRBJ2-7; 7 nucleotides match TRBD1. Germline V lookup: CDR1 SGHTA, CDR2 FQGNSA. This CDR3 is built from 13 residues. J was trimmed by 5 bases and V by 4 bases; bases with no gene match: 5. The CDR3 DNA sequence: TGTGCCAGCAGCTCCGGGACAGTTGACGAGCAGTACTTC. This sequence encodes CASSSGTVDEQYF. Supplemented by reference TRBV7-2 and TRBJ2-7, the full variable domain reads GAGVSQSPSNKVTEKGKDVELRCDPISGHTALYWYRQSLGQGLEFLIYFQGNSAPDKSGLPSDRFSAERTGGSVSTLTIQRTQQEDSAVYLCASSSGTVDEQYFGPGTRLTVT.

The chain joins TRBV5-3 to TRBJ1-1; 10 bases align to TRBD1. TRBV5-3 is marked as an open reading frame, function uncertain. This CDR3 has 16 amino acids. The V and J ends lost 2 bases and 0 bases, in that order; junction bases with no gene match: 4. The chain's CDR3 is CARSLGTGEMNTEAFF. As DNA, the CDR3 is TGTGCCAGAAGCTTAGGGACAGGGGAGATGAACACTGAAGCTTTCTTT.

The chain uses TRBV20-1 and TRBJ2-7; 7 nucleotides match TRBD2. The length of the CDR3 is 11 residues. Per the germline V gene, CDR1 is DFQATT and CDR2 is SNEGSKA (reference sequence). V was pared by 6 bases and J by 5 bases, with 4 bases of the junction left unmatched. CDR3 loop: CSAGRRNEQYF. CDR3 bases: TGCAGTGCCGGGAGGCGGAACGAGCAGTACTTC.

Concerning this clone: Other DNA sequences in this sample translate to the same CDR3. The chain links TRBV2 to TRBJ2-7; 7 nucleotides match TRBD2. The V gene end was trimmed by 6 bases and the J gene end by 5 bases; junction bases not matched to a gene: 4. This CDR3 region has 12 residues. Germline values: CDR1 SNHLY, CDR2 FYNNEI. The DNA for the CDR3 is TGTGCCAGCAGAGGCCGGGGGGACGAGCAGTACTTC. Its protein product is CASRGRGDEQYF.

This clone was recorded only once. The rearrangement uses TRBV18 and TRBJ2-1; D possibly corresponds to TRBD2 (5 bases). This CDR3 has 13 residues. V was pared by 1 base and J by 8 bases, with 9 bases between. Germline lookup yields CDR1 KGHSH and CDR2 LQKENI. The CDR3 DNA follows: TGTGCCAGCTCACCACAAGGAGGATATGAGCAGTTCTTC. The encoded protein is CASSPQGGYEQFF.

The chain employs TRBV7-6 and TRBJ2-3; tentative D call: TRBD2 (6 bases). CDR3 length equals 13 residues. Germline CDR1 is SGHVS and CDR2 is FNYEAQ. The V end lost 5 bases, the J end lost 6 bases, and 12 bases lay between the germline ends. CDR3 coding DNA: TGTGCCAGCAGCGCGACGGGAGTTGATACGCAGTATTTT. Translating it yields CASSATGVDTQYF.

In nucleotides, the CDR3 is TGTGCCAGCAGCGTGGGAGGAGGTAATGAAAAACTGTTTTTT. Translated: CASSVGGGNEKLFF. V gene TRBV9 combines with J gene TRBJ1-4; the D is unclear. V lost 2 bases and J lost 4, with 9 bases in between. Germline V gives CDR1 SGDLS, CDR2 YYNGEE. The CDR3 totals 14 residues.